The present T cell receptor beta chain was sequenced within a study of blood T cell repertoires in COVID-19. Study information: The United States, Italy and Spain were the sources of the acute and convalescent COVID-19 samples. The analysed material was cDNA or gDNA that came from T cells, B-cell-depleted T cells, or PBMCs.

As handled by the study authors: Reference gene primer amplification gave nucleated cell count estimates. The table came from immunoSEQ multiplex PCR; TCRdb's copy has only in-frame clones and leaves some out. The DNA was the basis for D and trimming; V, J and clone size are from that table. The data contain tens of thousands of clones, roughly nine tenths of them singletons. V lost 6 bases to trimming and J lost 9 bases; unmatched junction nucleotides: 6. This CDR3 has 13 amino acids. Material for sequencing was peripheral blood. The chain employs TRBV12-3 or TRBV12-4 and TRBJ2-1; 9 nucleotides match TRBD2. The origin of this receptor is a human donor in a cohort sampled during active COVID-19. The CDR3 sequence is CASSPGTSTEQFF. The CDR3 region has the DNA TGTGCCAGCAGCCCCGGGACTAGCACTGAGCAGTTCTTC.